Each of the 28 T cell receptor beta chains below was sequenced from the same sample in a study of spatial heterogeneity in lung cancer. General observations from the study: Within tumors, counts of expanded alpha and beta TCRs tracked tumor mutation counts.

The time point is: sample taken at primary tumor resection. What these receptors recognize is not known. MiXCR, run by TCRdb on the 5' RACE reads, gives a single entry per CDR3 protein. The sample holds roughly 8,300 distinct CDR3 sequences, 5% seen once. The specimen was lung tumor tissue, collected at surgery. The receptors were sampled from a female donor with early-stage non-small cell lung cancer.

The sample holds many counts of this clonotype. J is TRBJ2-5 and V is TRBV5-1; 8 nucleotides match TRBD1. CDR3 length: 13 residues. With 4 bases clipped from V and 3 bases from J, the junction kept 2 bases outside the gene matches. Germline V gene sequence: CDR1 SGHRS, CDR2 YFSETQ. The CDR3: CASSKGQEETQYF. DNA for the CDR3: TGCGCCAGCAGCAAGGGACAGGAAGAGACCCAGTACTTC.

J is TRBJ1-1 and V is TRBV5-1; perhaps TRBD1 as D (5 bases). This CDR3 region has 16 residues. The germline gives CDR1 SGHRS, CDR2 YFSETQ. V was cut by 0 bases and J by 2 bases, with 14 bases left in between. The CDR3 spells CASSLAGGSQNTEAFF. The CDR3 coding sequence is TGCGCCAGCAGCTTGGCGGGGGGGAGTCAAAACACTGAAGCTTTCTTT.

A few counts support this clonotype. The rearrangement links TRBV7-2 to TRBJ1-5; unclear D gene. With 2 bases removed from V and 5 bases from J, the gap between germline ends came to 16 bases. Germline assignment: CDR1 SGHTA and CDR2 FQGNSA. The CDR3 spans 16 residues. In DNA, the CDR3 is TGTGCCAGCAGCTTACAAGGGAGCCTGTCCCATCAGCCCCAGCATTTT. Its translation is CASSLQGSLSHQPQHF.

This clonotype was recorded a few times. The J gene is TRBJ1-2, the V gene TRBV2; perhaps TRBD1 as D (5 bases). CDR3 length: 15 amino acids. Germline V gives CDR1 SNHLY, CDR2 FYNNEI. V lost 6 bases and J 1 base, leaving 15 bases between the germline ends. The CDR3 loop reads CASRAGTAFNYGYTF. In DNA form, the CDR3 reads TGTGCCAGCAGGGCCGGGACGGCTTTTAACTATGGCTACACCTTC.

This clonotype showed up just once. A much larger clone differs from this one at a single base, so this may be a read error. The gene calls are TRBV6-5 and TRBJ1-6, with D unresolved. CDR1 is MNHEY and CDR2 is SVGAGI in the germline V gene. This CDR3 region has 14 residues. CDR3: CASSYSLKGSPLYF. The CDR3, as DNA: TGTGCCAGCAGTTACTCCCTAAAAGGTTCACCCCTCTACTTT.

Sample share makes this clonotype medium-sized. This sequence joins TRBV12-3 or TRBV12-4 and TRBJ2-5, with D unclear. The CDR3 is made up of 14 amino acids. Trimming took off 3 bases at V and 4 bases at J, with 12 bases between the two ends. The CDR3 nucleotides are TGTGCCAGCAGTTTTGGTGGGGTTTCAGAGACCCAGTACTTC. Its protein is CASSFGGVSETQYF.

This clonotype occurred many times. The chain couples TRBV6-6 to TRBJ2-1, with D hard to call. This CDR3 is 12 amino acids long. V lost 2 bases and J 7 bases, leaving 6 bases between the germline ends. Germline loops: CDR1 MNHNY, CDR2 SVGAGI (reference sequence). The CDR3, as DNA: TGTGCCAGCAGTTACGTGGTTAATGAGCAGTTCTTC. Its translation: CASSYVVNEQFF.

Judged by abundance, this clonotype is medium-sized. The rearrangement uses TRBV10-3 and TRBJ1-2; tentative D call: TRBD1 (6 bases). V lost 0 bases and J lost 2, with 7 bases in between. CDR1 and CDR2 from the germline V gene are ENHRY and SYGVKD. The CDR3 totals 14 residues. CDR3 loop: CAISESQGNYGYTF. Written as DNA, the CDR3 is TGTGCCATCAGTGAGTCTCAGGGGAACTATGGCTACACCTTC.

This clonotype is deemed medium-sized. The chain employs TRBV5-1 and TRBJ2-7; TRBD2 matches at 10 bases. Germline loops: CDR1 SGHRS, CDR2 YFSETQ. V was pared by 6 bases and J by 5 bases, with 11 bases of the junction left unmatched. The CDR3 runs 15 residues. The CDR3 DNA reads TGCGCCAGCATCCCAACCCCAACTAGCGGGAACGAGCAGTACTTC. Its protein product is CASIPTPTSGNEQYF.

This clonotype was counted ten times or more. The rearrangement joins TRBV7-2 to TRBJ2-1; 14 bases align to TRBD2. This CDR3 comprises 15 residues. CDR1 is SGHTA and CDR2 is FQGNSA in the germline V gene. Germline trimming cut 6 bases from V and 10 bases from J; bases unmatched to any gene: 8. CDR3 in amino acids: CASRAGLAGGREQFF. The CDR3 DNA is TGTGCCAGCAGAGCCGGACTAGCGGGAGGACGAGAGCAGTTCTTC.

Relative to its sample, this clonotype is large. J is TRBJ1-1 and V is TRBV5-1; D unresolved. The CDR3 has 15 amino acids. Germline assignment: CDR1 SGHRS and CDR2 YFSETQ. The ends were cut back, 2 bases at V and 0 bases at J, with 11 bases in the middle. The CDR3 DNA sequence: TGCGCCAGCAGCTTAGCGGGAGGCATGAACACTGAAGCTTTCTTT. It specifies CASSLAGGMNTEAFF.

This clonotype was observed many times. This chain links TRBV7-9 with TRBJ2-1, with D perhaps assigned TRBD1 or TRBD2 (5 bases each). This CDR3 has 12 amino acids. Per the germline V gene, CDR1 is SEHNR and CDR2 is FQNEAQ (reference sequence). Between the trimmed V and J ends, which lost 8 bases and 15 bases, there was a span of 20 bases. This chain's CDR3 is CASVPSSAQGFF. The CDR3, as DNA: TGTGCCAGCGTTCCTAGCTCTGCCCAGGGGTTCTTC.

This clonotype has at least ten counts. A much larger clone sits a single nucleotide away, making a read error possible. This sequence joins TRBV27 and TRBJ2-1, with D perhaps TRBD1 or TRBD2 (5 bases each). Trimming left V 2 bases short and J 13 bases short, with 24 bases between. Germline V gene lookup returns CDR1 MNHEY and CDR2 SMNVEV (reference sequence). This CDR3 has 16 residues. CDR3 amino acids: CASSLGPPERGWYQFF. CDR3 DNA sequence: TGTGCCAGCAGTTTAGGGCCCCCGGAGAGGGGTTGGTATCAGTTCTTC.

The chain combines TRBV6-5 with TRBJ2-7, with D unresolved. Looked up from germline, CDR1 is MNHEY and CDR2 is SVGAGI. The CDR3 is 14 amino acids. V was trimmed by 4 bases and J by 3 bases, leaving 13 bases between them. The CDR3 sequence is CASSSGLSVYEQYF. CDR3 DNA: TGTGCCAGCAGTTCTGGGTTATCCGTCTACGAGCAGTACTTC.

This clonotype was detected many times. V gene TRBV7-3 combines with J gene TRBJ2-3; D is perhaps TRBD1 or TRBD2 (5 bases each). V lost 5 bases to trimming and J lost 6 bases, with 12 bases between them. Looked up from germline, CDR1 is SGHTA and CDR2 is FQGTGA. CDR3 length: 13 amino acids. The CDR3 loop is CASSRGLDDTQYF. The CDR3 DNA sequence: TGTGCCAGCAGCCGGGGCCTAGACGATACGCAGTATTTT.

J is TRBJ2-1 and V is TRBV13; unclear D gene. The CDR3 length is 14 residues. Germline V gene data show CDR1 as PRHDT and CDR2 as FYEKMQ (reference sequence). The V end was cut by 0 bases, the J end by 2 bases, with 5 bases between. The CDR3 sequence: CASSLGMPYNEQFF. The CDR3 nucleotides are TGTGCCAGCAGCTTAGGCATGCCCTACAATGAGCAGTTCTTC. The full variable domain, rest sourced from reference TRBV13 and TRBJ2-1, is AAGVIQSPRHLIKEKRETATLKCYPIPRHDTVYWYQQGPGQDPQFLISFYEKMQSDKGSIPDRFSAQQFSDYHSELNMSSLELGDSALYFCASSLGMPYNEQFFGPGTRLTVL.

The chain joins TRBV5-1 to TRBJ1-6, with no clear D. The germline gives CDR1 SGHRS, CDR2 YFSETQ. Trimming left V 3 bases short and J 6 bases short, with 13 bases between. This CDR3 has 15 amino acids. CDR3 coding DNA: TGCGCCAGCAGCTCGTCCGGGGATAGTAATTCACCCCTCCACTTT. Its protein is CASSSSGDSNSPLHF.

This clonotype has a count of ten or more. DNA of the CDR3: TGCAGCGTTGGGGAGACAGGGGACGGGGAGCTGTTTTTT. Its translation: CSVGETGDGELFF. The genes are TRBV29-1 and TRBJ2-2, with TRBD1 matching over 8 bases. The J segment lost 7 bases and the V segment lost 4 bases, leaving 5 bases of the junction unmatched. This CDR3 is built from 13 residues. Germline CDR1 and CDR2: SQVTM and ANQGSEA.

Within the sample, this clonotype is medium-sized. The chain links TRBV20-1 to TRBJ1-1; D remains unclear. CDR1 DFQATT and CDR2 SNEGSKA come from the germline V gene (reference sequence). This CDR3 has 12 residues. V gave up 0 bases and J gave up 10 bases, with 12 bases separating them. CDR3 in DNA: TGCAGTGCTAGAGATAAGTTCCCGGGAGCTTTCTTT. It translates to CSARDKFPGAFF.

This clonotype was recorded at least ten times. The V and J genes are TRBV27 and TRBJ1-6, with 7 bases aligning to TRBD1. The CDR3 is 15 amino acids. Germline V CDR1 and CDR2: MNHEY, SMNVEV (reference sequence). Trimming at V came to 7 bases and at J to 5 bases, leaving 8 bases not matched to a gene. CDR3 sequence reads: CASTNRDSDNSPLHF. The CDR3 DNA sequence: TGTGCCAGCACTAACCGGGACAGCGATAATTCACCCCTCCACTTT.

Points on this clonotype: A read error may explain this, as a much larger clone is one base away. The rearrangement joins TRBV7-8 to TRBJ1-1; the D gene is possibly TRBD1 (5 bases). From germline, CDR1 is SGHVS and CDR2 FQNEAQ. The CDR3 has 14 amino acids. The CDR3 bases are TGTACCAGCATCCTAAGCGGGGGGAACACTGAAGCTTTCTTT. The encoded protein is CTSILSGGNTEAFF.

This clonotype has a count of ten or more. The chain links TRBV7-2 to TRBJ1-2, with a possible D match to TRBD1 (6 bases). Germline V gene lookup returns CDR1 SGHTA and CDR2 FQGNSA. The CDR3 has 14 amino acids. V was trimmed by 5 bases and J by 8 bases, leaving 18 bases between them. This chain's CDR3 is CASSPSPGGWGYTF. CDR3 sequence (DNA): TGTGCCAGCAGCCCATCCCCGGGGGGCTGGGGCTACACCTTC.

This clonotype has a count of ten or more. The rearrangement joins TRBV27 to TRBJ2-5; unclear D gene. The CDR3 consists of 14 residues. Per the germline V gene, CDR1 is MNHEY and CDR2 is SMNVEV (reference sequence). V was shortened by 6 bases and J by 2 bases, with 13 bases between the two germline ends. Written as DNA, the CDR3 is TGTGCCAGCAGGGCCTCCGGCCGTCAAGAGACCCAGTACTTC. This sequence encodes CASRASGRQETQYF.

This clonotype was recorded at least ten times. The chain couples TRBV20-1 to TRBJ2-5; D may match TRBD1 or TRBD2 (5 bases each). Trimming pared 3 bases from V and 4 bases from J, leaving 9 bases between. This CDR3 region has 12 residues. Germline V gene data show CDR1 as DFQATT and CDR2 as SNEGSKA (reference sequence). The CDR3 is CSARGDRETQYF. The CDR3 DNA sequence: TGCAGTGCTAGGGGGGATCGAGAGACCCAGTACTTC.

This clonotype rates as medium-sized. The chain recombines TRBV4-2 with TRBJ2-5; TRBD2 matches 11 bases. The CDR3 is 16 amino acids. The ends lost 0 bases at V and 4 bases at J; junction bases unmatched: 4. Looked up from germline, CDR1 is LGHNA and CDR2 is YNFKEQ. The CDR3 is CASSQDGLAGGETQYF. The CDR3 region has the DNA TGTGCCAGCAGCCAAGATGGGCTAGCGGGAGGAGAGACCCAGTACTTC.

This clonotype has at least ten counts. The chain employs TRBV6-5 and TRBJ1-2, with TRBD1 matching over 11 bases. The V segment lost 5 bases and the J segment 6 bases; nucleotides outside the gene matches: 2. CDR1 MNHEY and CDR2 SVGAGI come from the germline V gene. The CDR3 is made up of 13 amino acids. The CDR3 DNA reads TGTGCCAGCAGTAGGGACAGGGGGGATGGCTACACCTTC. Translating gives CASSRDRGDGYTF.

Ten or more counts support this clonotype. CDR3 protein: CASSPAPQETQYF. The CDR3, as DNA: TGTGCCAGCAGCCCAGCCCCCCAAGAGACCCAGTACTTC. V and J are TRBV7-2 and TRBJ2-5; D gene unclear. The length of the CDR3 is 13 residues. Germline CDR1 SGHTA, CDR2 FQGNSA. V lost 5 bases to trimming and J lost 1 base, with 8 bases between them.

This clonotype was seen repeatedly, ten times or more. V usage is TRBV10-3 and J usage is TRBJ2-2, with D possibly TRBD2 on 6 matching bases. V lost 11 bases, J lost 1 base, and 11 bases lay in between. Germline CDR1 ENHRY, CDR2 SYGVKD. The CDR3 has 13 amino acids. The CDR3 reads CAVPGENTGELFF. The DNA for the CDR3 is TGTGCCGTTCCGGGGGAGAACACCGGGGAGCTGTTTTTT.